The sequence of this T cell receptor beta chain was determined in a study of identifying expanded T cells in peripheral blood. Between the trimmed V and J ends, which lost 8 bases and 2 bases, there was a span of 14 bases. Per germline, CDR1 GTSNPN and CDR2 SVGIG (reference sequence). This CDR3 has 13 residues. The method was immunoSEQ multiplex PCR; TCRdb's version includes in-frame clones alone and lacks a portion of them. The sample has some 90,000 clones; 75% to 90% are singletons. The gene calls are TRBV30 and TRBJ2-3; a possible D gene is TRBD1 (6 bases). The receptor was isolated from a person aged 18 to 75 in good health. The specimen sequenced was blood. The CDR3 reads CAHTTGFTDTQYF. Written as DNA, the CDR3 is TGTGCCCACACTACAGGGTTCACAGATACGCAGTATTTT.